The 4 T cell receptor beta chains reported below all come from one sample, sequenced in a study of shared clonotypes between healthy human individuals. This table comes from immunoSEQ multiplex PCR, and its TCRdb copy is limited to in-frame clones, with some not included. The sample carries about 640,000 clones, around 72% recorded once. Specimen: memory CD4+ T cells sorted from blood. As to subset: CD45RA-negative fraction. These receptors were collected from a woman aged 30 to 39 in good health.

The V gene is TRBV27, the J gene TRBJ1-2; D gene unclear. V was cut by 2 bases and J by 2 bases, with 6 bases left in between. This CDR3 is built from 13 residues. Germline CDR1 is MNHEY and CDR2 is SMNVEV (reference sequence). The CDR3 DNA is TGTGCCAGCAGTTTAAGTCGGAACTATGGCTACACCTTC. Protein: CASSLSRNYGYTF.

This sequence joins TRBV28 and TRBJ1-2; D not certain. Germline V gene data show CDR1 as MDHEN and CDR2 as SYDVKM. This CDR3 spans 14 amino acids. V gave up 2 bases and J gave up 4 bases, with 11 bases separating them. The CDR3 is CASSLTSAIYGYTF. CDR3 coding DNA: TGTGCCAGCAGTTTAACTAGTGCAATCTATGGCTACACCTTC.

This clone was counted only a few times. The V call is TRBV19, the J call TRBJ1-2; possibly TRBD1 for D (5 bases). Germline-derived CDR1 and CDR2 are LNHDA and SQIVND (reference sequence). The CDR3 loop spans 15 amino acids. V dropped 3 bases and J dropped 6 bases, with 17 bases sitting between them. The CDR3 here is CASSIYRSGRDGYTF. As DNA, the CDR3 is TGTGCCAGTAGTATCTACCGGTCAGGGAGGGATGGCTACACCTTC.

With respect to this clone: This same CDR3 is encoded by further DNA sequences in the sample. The chain combines TRBV7-9 with TRBJ2-7; D could derive from TRBD1 or TRBD2 (5 bases each). Germline CDR1 and CDR2: SEHNR and FQNEAQ (reference sequence). V lost 2 bases to trimming and J lost 0 bases, with 11 bases between them. This CDR3 region has 15 residues. The CDR3 spells CASSLRAGSSYEQYF. The CDR3, as DNA: TGTGCCAGCAGCTTAAGGGCAGGGAGCTCCTACGAGCAGTACTTC.